Shown below are 29 T cell receptor beta chains from a single sample sequenced in a study of CXCR3-negative and CXCR3-positive naive CD8 T cells. Study results and caveats: When CXCR3-positive naive cells were set against CXCR3-negative naive cells, the former had more hydrophobic TRB CDR3s.

The authors prepared UMI-labeled TRB cDNA libraries by 5' RACE. TCRdb processed the 5' RACE reads again and assigns one entry to each CDR3 protein, with no DNA. This listing includes around 88,000 distinct CDR3 sequences. These receptors have no identified antigens. Source material: naive CXCR3+ CD8+ T cells from blood. Subset indicated: CD45RO-CCR7+CD27+CD95- naive CD8+ T cells expressing CXCR3 (TNR3+). These TCRs come from a human donor in good health. Some clones in this sample may be carry-over from other donors' samples.

The chain employs TRBV21-1 and TRBJ2-5; as DNA is missing, the TRBD1 call by TCRdb cannot be tested. TRBV21-1 is recorded as a pseudogene. There are 14 residues in the CDR3. The CDR3 protein is CASSNRTGGETQYF.

V is TRBV10-3 and J is TRBJ2-1. The CDR3 loop spans 16 amino acids. Germline V gives CDR1 ENHRY, CDR2 SYGVKD. The CDR3 spells CAISESGGSSYNEQFF.

The CDR3 sequence is CASSSRTSGEYNEQFF. The rearrangement joins TRBV12-3 or TRBV12-4 to TRBJ2-1; the TCRdb D gene call, TRBD2, has no DNA to confirm it. The CDR3 loop spans 16 amino acids.

V is TRBV6-4 and J is TRBJ2-1; TCRdb names TRBD2, which stays unverified in the absence of DNA. Germline V gene sequence: CDR1 MRHNA, CDR2 SNTAGT. The CDR3 is 15 residues long. The CDR3 is CASSEAGGSYNEQFF.

CDR3 amino acids: CSASISGEPQGTQYF. The J gene is TRBJ2-5, the V gene TRBV20-1; TCRdb reports TRBD2, a call that lacks DNA to check it against. This CDR3 is 15 amino acids long. The germline V gene has CDR1 DFQATT and CDR2 SNEGSKA (reference sequence).

The CDR3 reads CASSSEPGFTEAFF. V usage is TRBV7-9 and J usage is TRBJ1-1; TCRdb selects TRBD1, and the lack of DNA leaves this call unchecked. Per the germline V gene, CDR1 is SEHNR and CDR2 is FQNEAQ (reference sequence). The CDR3 is 14 amino acids.

This chain links TRBV14 with TRBJ2-1; TCRdb gives TRBD1 as the D gene, but with no DNA this cannot be confirmed. Germline assignment: CDR1 SGHDN and CDR2 FVKESK. This CDR3 region has 13 residues. The CDR3: CASSPGGWNEQFF.

J is TRBJ2-5 and V is TRBV20-1. The CDR3 has 14 residues. Germline CDR1 DFQATT, CDR2 SNEGSKA (reference sequence). CDR3 in amino acids: CSARDQRFQETQYF.

The chain is built from TRBV11-2 and TRBJ2-1; TCRdb's assignment of TRBD1 cannot be checked, as there is no DNA. From germline, CDR1 is SGHAT and CDR2 FQNNGV. The CDR3 is 14 residues long. CDR3 region: CTSSPPDGDPKQFF.

The rearrangement uses TRBV7-6 and TRBJ2-7; TCRdb reports TRBD2, a call that lacks DNA to check it against. Germline lookup yields CDR1 SGHVS and CDR2 FNYEAQ. The CDR3 is 15 residues long. The CDR3 loop reads CASSPPVSGGYEQYF.

The V call is TRBV12-3 or TRBV12-4, the J call TRBJ2-3; the TCRdb call, TRBD1, lacks DNA for checking. The CDR3 length is 14 residues. Here the CDR3 reads CASSLGGATDTQYF.

V is TRBV4-3 and J is TRBJ2-3; lacking DNA, the TRBD1 call made by TCRdb goes unchecked. The CDR3 length is 15 residues. Germline lookup yields CDR1 LGHNA and CDR2 YSLEER. The chain's CDR3 is CASSQDGIGRDTQYF.

The rearrangement uses TRBV4-3 and TRBJ2-3; with no DNA, the TCRdb D assignment of TRBD1 cannot be verified. From germline, CDR1 is LGHNA and CDR2 YSLEER. The CDR3 sequence is 18 residues long. CDR3 loop: CASSQDSTGGGPTDTQYF.

The genes are TRBV6-2 or TRBV6-3 and TRBJ2-7; no DNA is available, so the TRBD2 call from TCRdb remains unchecked. CDR3 length equals 15 residues. Germline V gene sequence: CDR1 MNHEY, CDR2 SVGEGT. CDR3 region: CASSKTSGGLYEQYF.

This chain links TRBV4-1 with TRBJ2-1; with no DNA, the TCRdb D assignment of TRBD2 cannot be verified. The CDR3 consists of 19 residues. Per germline, CDR1 MGHRA and CDR2 YSYEKL. This CDR3 is CASSHPGGAGGPSYNEQFF.

This CDR3 reads CASSIPGETQYF. This chain connects TRBV19 to TRBJ2-5; the TCRdb D gene call, TRBD1, has no DNA to confirm it. The germline V gene has CDR1 LNHDA and CDR2 SQIVND (reference sequence). The CDR3 contains 12 residues.

V is TRBV19 and J is TRBJ2-7; TCRdb's D call of TRBD1 is untestable without DNA. The CDR3 is 14 amino acids. The germline gives CDR1 LNHDA, CDR2 SQIVND (reference sequence). The CDR3 is CASMGGTSSYEQYF. The full variable domain, with the rest looked up from reference TRBV19 and TRBJ2-7, is DGGITQSPKYLFRKEGQNVTLSCEQNLNHDAMYWYRQDPGQGLRLIYYSQIVNDFQKGDIAEGYSVSREKKESFPLTVTSAQKNPTAFYLCASMGGTSSYEQYFGPGTRLTVT.

The chain is built from TRBV15 and TRBJ1-1. Germline CDR1 and CDR2: LNHNV and YYDKDF (reference sequence). The CDR3 contains 16 residues. The CDR3 loop reads CATSRESFRLTTEAFF.

The chain couples TRBV4-3 to TRBJ2-3; TCRdb's D call, TRBD1, is unchecked because there is no DNA. CDR1 is LGHNA, CDR2 YSLEER, per germline. CDR3 length: 13 amino acids. The CDR3 here is CASSQVRGDTQYF.

This chain joins TRBV29-1 and TRBJ1-1; TCRdb's assignment of TRBD1 cannot be checked, as there is no DNA. Germline V gene lookup returns CDR1 SQVTM and CDR2 ANQGSEA. The CDR3 is made up of 14 amino acids. CDR3: CSVGAHLVDTEAFF.

CDR3 protein: CASSQDRIVTAGNTIYF. The J gene is TRBJ1-3, the V gene TRBV3-1. Germline values: CDR1 LGHDT, CDR2 YNNKEL (reference sequence). The CDR3 length is 17 residues.

CDR3 amino acids: CASSPQGTEAFF. The rearrangement uses TRBV7-2 and TRBJ1-1; TCRdb indicates TRBD1, and absent DNA this call remains unverified. The CDR3 extends over 12 amino acids. Germline V gene data show CDR1 as SGHTA and CDR2 as FQGNSA.

The chain employs TRBV27 and TRBJ2-1. Germline CDR1 and CDR2: MNHEY and SMNVEV (reference sequence). The CDR3 spans 13 residues. This CDR3 is CASSGRSYNEQFF.

The gene calls are TRBV5-5 and TRBJ2-7. The CDR3 sequence is 13 residues long. The V gene's germline CDR1 is SGHKS and CDR2 YYEKEE (reference sequence). This CDR3 reads CASSLGRYNEQYF.

The chain employs TRBV3-1 and TRBJ2-1. The CDR3 consists of 13 residues. Germline lookup yields CDR1 LGHDT and CDR2 YNNKEL (reference sequence). CDR3 loop: CASSHDSYNEQFF.

The rearrangement links TRBV6-5 to TRBJ1-2; TCRdb indicates TRBD1, and absent DNA this call remains unverified. The CDR3 loop spans 17 amino acids. Germline V CDR1 and CDR2: MNHEY, SVGAGI. The chain's CDR3 is CASSLTRGTGINYGYTF.

V gene TRBV15 combines with J gene TRBJ1-2; TCRdb reports TRBD1, a call that lacks DNA to check it against. This CDR3 has 13 residues. From germline, CDR1 is LNHNV and CDR2 YYDKDF (reference sequence). The CDR3 sequence: CATSRVRPGGYTF. The full variable domain, completed using reference TRBV15 and TRBJ1-2, is DAMVIQNPRYQVTQFGKPVTLSCSQTLNHNVMYWYQQKSSQAPKLLFHYYDKDFNNEADTPDNFQSRRPNTSFCFLDIRSPGLGDTAMYLCATSRVRPGGYTFGSGTRLTVV.

This chain joins TRBV2 and TRBJ2-2; TCRdb's D call of TRBD1 is untestable without DNA. The length of the CDR3 is 17 residues. CDR1 is SNHLY, CDR2 FYNNEI, per germline. The CDR3: CASTFELDRPNTGELFF.

The chain joins TRBV21-1 to TRBJ2-5. TRBV21-1 is a known pseudogene. CDR3 length: 13 amino acids. CDR3 loop: CASSKSREETQYF.